This is a list of T cell receptor beta chains from one sample in a study of a mutant IDH1 vaccine in newly diagnosed glioma. The repertoire was sequenced with immunoSEQ multiplex PCR; TCRdb's copy has only in-frame clones and lacks some. The sample includes approximately 52,000 clones, around three quarters seen only once; the top ten take 1.8%. The sample here was PBMCs, taken from a glioma patient treated with radiotherapy, temozolomide or both. The receptor source for this set is a woman in her thirties or forties with glioma. CDR3s include the opening cysteine and the closing phenylalanine or tryptophan. A D gene is named only where the DNA matches it firmly. The listing skips clone size in some rows; elsewhere it reads once, few, many or a size class.

TRBV7-8	TRBJ2-7	NA	14	NA	CASSLAGLGYEQYF	TGTGCCAGCAGCTTAGCGGGGTTGGGCTACGAGCAGTACTTC
TRBV5-1	TRBJ2-1	NA	14	NA	CASSESTEYNEQFF	TGCGCCAGCAGCGAATCGACGGAGTACAATGAGCAGTTCTTC
TRBV19	TRBJ2-7	NA	15	NA	CASSIFVWDTYEQYF	TGTGCCAGTAGTATTTTTGTGTGGGACACCTACGAGCAGTACTTC
TRBV9	TRBJ1-3	NA	14	NA	CASSTGLTGNTIYF	TGTGCCAGCAGCACAGGACTTACAGGAAACACCATATATTTT
TRBV30	TRBJ1-1	TRBD1	13	NA	CAWSGQGNTEAFF	TGTGCCTGGAGTGGACAGGGTAACACTGAAGCTTTCTTT
TRBV6-5	TRBJ2-1	TRBD2	15	NA	CASTSGTSGDNEQFF	TGTGCCAGCACCTCTGGGACTAGCGGGGACAATGAGCAGTTCTTC
TRBV19	TRBJ1-3	NA	17	few	CASSPRRGTLSGNTIYF	TGTGCCAGTAGTCCCCGGCGCGGGACCCTTTCTGGAAACACCATATATTTT
TRBV6-5	TRBJ1-1	NA	13	NA	CASSPNYPQGAFF	TGTGCCAGCAGCCCTAACTATCCACAGGGAGCTTTCTTT
TRBV5-1	TRBJ2-5	NA	15	NA	CASSLGVGVQETQYF	TGCGCCAGCAGCTTGGGAGTCGGGGTCCAAGAGACCCAGTACTTC
TRBV5-1	TRBJ1-4	NA	15	few	CASSLPTGSNEKLFF	TGCGCCAGCAGCTTACCGACAGGCTCTAATGAAAAACTGTTTTTT
TRBV18	TRBJ1-2	TRBD1	15	NA	CASSADRGRDYGYTF	TGTGCCAGCTCAGCCGACAGGGGGCGAGACTATGGCTACACCTTC
TRBV28	TRBJ2-7	NA	13	once	CASSLVGSYEQYF	TGTGCCAGCAGTTTAGTAGGGTCCTACGAGCAGTACTTC
TRBV27	TRBJ1-2	TRBD1	13	few	CASRDRVNYGYTF	TGTGCCAGCAGAGACAGGGTCAACTATGGCTACACCTTC
TRBV9	TRBJ2-2	TRBD2	17	NA	CASSFSPGLALPGELFF	TGTGCCAGCAGCTTTTCCCCGGGACTAGCGCTGCCCGGGGAGCTGTTTTTT
TRBV19	TRBJ2-5	TRBD2	18	NA	CASSILAGGAVRQETQYF	TGTGCCAGTAGTATCCTAGCCGGGGGGGCAGTAAGGCAAGAGACCCAGTACTTC
TRBV5-1	TRBJ1-1	NA	12	NA	CASSPDTTEAFF	TGCGCCAGCAGCCCCGACACTACTGAAGCTTTCTTT
TRBV10-3	TRBJ2-6	NA	18	NA	CAISPRGGPLSGANVLTF	TGTGCCATCAGCCCGAGGGGGGGGCCGCTCTCTGGGGCCAACGTCCTGACTTTC
TRBV6-5	TRBJ1-1	NA	15	few	CASSSLGGVLTEAFF	TGTGCCAGCAGTTCTCTCGGAGGCGTACTCACTGAAGCTTTCTTT
TRBV4-1	TRBJ2-7	TRBD2	17	NA	CASSQDPETSGGYEQYF	TGCGCCAGCAGCCAAGATCCGGAGACTAGCGGGGGGTACGAGCAGTACTTC
TRBV7-9	TRBJ2-1	NA	13	NA	CASSLWSDNEQFF	TGTGCCAGCAGCTTATGGAGTGACAATGAGCAGTTCTTC
TRBV4-1	TRBJ1-2	NA	13	NA	CASSHSGTVGYTF	TGCGCCAGCAGCCATTCCGGGACTGTCGGCTACACCTTC
TRBV6-6	TRBJ2-5	TRBD1	12	NA	CASGQGRETQYF	TGTGCCAGCGGACAGGGTAGAGAGACCCAGTACTTC
TRBV5-1	TRBJ2-5	NA	17	NA	CASSLVVPGGAGETQYF	TGCGCCAGCAGCTTGGTGGTACCGGGGGGCGCGGGAGAGACCCAGTACTTC
TRBV5-4	TRBJ2-2	NA	15	NA	CASSGRGRGAGELFF	TGTGCCAGCAGCGGGCGGGGAAGGGGGGCCGGGGAGCTGTTTTTT
TRBV5-6	TRBJ2-2	TRBD1	17	once	CASSWGGQGAFTGELFF	TGTGCCAGCAGCTGGGGTGGACAGGGGGCGTTTACCGGGGAGCTGTTTTTT
TRBV30	TRBJ2-1	TRBD2	16	NA	CAWSNVGSGGTNEQFF	TGTGCCTGGAGCAATGTGGGCAGCGGGGGTACCAATGAGCAGTTCTTC
TRBV4-1	TRBJ2-1	NA	14	NA	CASSQTSRATEQFF	TGCGCCAGCAGCCAGACCTCCAGAGCTACTGAGCAGTTCTTC
TRBV4-1	TRBJ2-6	NA	18	NA	CASSQDSGRFSGANVLTF	TGCGCCAGCAGCCAAGATTCGGGACGCTTCTCTGGGGCCAACGTCCTGACTTTC
TRBV19	TRBJ2-7	NA	14	NA	CASSPQGKAYEQYF	TGTGCCAGTAGTCCACAGGGTAAAGCCTACGAGCAGTACTTC
TRBV5-8	TRBJ2-7	NA	10	NA	CASSLLAQYF	TGTGCCAGCAGCCTGCTTGCTCAGTACTTC
TRBV4-3	TRBJ2-7	TRBD2	14	NA	CASSQEGGSYEQYF	TGCGCCAGCAGCCAAGAGGGGGGGTCCTACGAGCAGTACTTC
TRBV23-1	TRBJ2-7	TRBD2	19	NA	CASSQSALNWGGSSYEQYF	TGCGCCAGCAGTCAATCGGCCCTTAACTGGGGGGGGAGCTCCTACGAGCAGTACTTC
TRBV2	TRBJ2-5	TRBD1	13	NA	CASIGRGQETQYF	TGTGCCAGCATAGGCAGGGGGCAAGAGACCCAGTACTTC
TRBV5-1	TRBJ2-2	TRBD1	15	NA	CASSNRQGNTGELFF	TGCGCCAGCAGCAATCGACAGGGTAACACCGGGGAGCTGTTTTTT
TRBV7-9	TRBJ1-1	NA	13	NA	CASSRGSRLGDFF	TGTGCCAGCAGCCGAGGGAGCAGGCTGGGGGATTTCTTT
TRBV9	TRBJ1-2	TRBD1	16	NA	CASSALDSGQGSGYTF	TGTGCCAGCAGCGCCCTAGATAGTGGACAGGGCAGTGGCTACACCTTC